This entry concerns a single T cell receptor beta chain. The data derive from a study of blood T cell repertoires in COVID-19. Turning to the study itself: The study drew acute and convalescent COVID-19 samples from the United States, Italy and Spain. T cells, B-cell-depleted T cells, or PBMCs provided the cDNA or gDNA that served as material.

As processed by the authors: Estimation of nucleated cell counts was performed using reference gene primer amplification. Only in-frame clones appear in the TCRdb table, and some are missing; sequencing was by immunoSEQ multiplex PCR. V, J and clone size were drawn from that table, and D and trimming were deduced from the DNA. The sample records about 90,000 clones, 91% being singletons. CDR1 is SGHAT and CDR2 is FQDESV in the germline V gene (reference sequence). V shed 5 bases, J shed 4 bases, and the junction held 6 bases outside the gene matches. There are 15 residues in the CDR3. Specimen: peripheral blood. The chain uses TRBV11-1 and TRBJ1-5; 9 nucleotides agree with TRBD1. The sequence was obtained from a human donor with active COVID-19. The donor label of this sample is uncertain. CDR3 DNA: TGTGCCAGCAGCACAGGGACAGGGAGAAATCAGCCCCAGCATTTT. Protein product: CASSTGTGRNQPQHF.